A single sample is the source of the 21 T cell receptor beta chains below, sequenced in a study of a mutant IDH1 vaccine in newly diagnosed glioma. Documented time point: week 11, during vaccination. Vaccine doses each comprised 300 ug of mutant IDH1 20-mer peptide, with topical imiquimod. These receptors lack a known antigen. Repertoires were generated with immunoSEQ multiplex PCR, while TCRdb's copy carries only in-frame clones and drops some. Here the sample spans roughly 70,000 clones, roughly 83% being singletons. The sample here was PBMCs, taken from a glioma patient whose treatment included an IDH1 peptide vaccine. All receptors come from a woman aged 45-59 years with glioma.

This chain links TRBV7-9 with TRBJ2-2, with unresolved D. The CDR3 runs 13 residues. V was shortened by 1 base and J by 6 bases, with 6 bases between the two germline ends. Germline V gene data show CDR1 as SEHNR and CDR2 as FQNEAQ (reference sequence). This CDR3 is CASSLGPAGELFF. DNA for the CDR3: TGTGCCAGCAGCTTAGGTCCGGCCGGGGAGCTGTTTTTT.

In nucleotides, the CDR3 is TGTGCCAGCACCAGCCCCGACAGGGGGCTGTATCAGCAGTTCTTC. It specifies CASTSPDRGLYQQFF. The rearrangement joins TRBV5-6 to TRBJ2-1; 10 nucleotides line up with TRBD1. From germline, CDR1 is SGHDT and CDR2 YYEEEE. Trimming removed 6 bases from V and 11 bases from J; junction bases left unmatched: 14. The CDR3 has 15 amino acids.

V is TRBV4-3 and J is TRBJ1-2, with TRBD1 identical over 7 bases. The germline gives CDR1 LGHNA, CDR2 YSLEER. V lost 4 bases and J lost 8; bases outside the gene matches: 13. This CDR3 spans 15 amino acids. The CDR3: CASSLHLGGASGYTF. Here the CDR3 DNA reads TGCGCCAGCAGCCTCCACTTAGGGGGCGCAAGCGGCTACACCTTC.

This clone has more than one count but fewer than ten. The CDR3 loop reads CASSFQEGTEAFF. The CDR3 DNA reads TGTGCCAGCAGCTTCCAAGAGGGAACTGAAGCTTTCTTT. This sequence joins TRBV7-2 and TRBJ1-1; D gene uncertain. With 3 bases removed from V and 5 bases from J, the gap between germline ends came to 10 bases. Germline V CDR1 and CDR2: SGHTA, FQGNSA. The CDR3 sequence is 13 residues long.

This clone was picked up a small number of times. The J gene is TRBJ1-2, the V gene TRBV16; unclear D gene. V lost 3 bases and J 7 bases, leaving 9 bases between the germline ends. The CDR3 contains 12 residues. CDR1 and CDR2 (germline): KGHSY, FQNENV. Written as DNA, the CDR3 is TGTGCCAGCAGCCAGGGAGGGTTTGGCTACACCTTC. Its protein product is CASSQGGFGYTF. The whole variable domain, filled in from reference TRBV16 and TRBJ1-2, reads GEEVAQTPKHLVRGEGQKAKLYCAPIKGHSYVFWYQQVLKNEFKFLISFQNENVFDETGMPKERFSAKCLPNSPCSLEIQATKLEDSAVYFCASSQGGFGYTFGSGTRLTVV.

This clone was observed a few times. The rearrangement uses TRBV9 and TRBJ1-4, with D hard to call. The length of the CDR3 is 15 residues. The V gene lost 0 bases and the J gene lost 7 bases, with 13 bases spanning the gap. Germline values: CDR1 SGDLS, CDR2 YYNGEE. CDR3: CASSVGSLSSEKLFF. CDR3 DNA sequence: TGTGCCAGCAGCGTAGGATCGCTGTCAAGTGAAAAACTGTTTTTT.

The CDR3 nucleotides read TGTGCCAGCAGCACTTCGACAGGAGGGGCGATTGGGGCTTTCTTT. Translated: CASSTSTGGAIGAFF. This chain joins TRBV11-2 and TRBJ1-1; D possibly corresponds to TRBD1 (6 bases). The germline gives CDR1 SGHAT, CDR2 FQNNGV. The ends were cut back, 5 bases at V and 11 bases at J, with 24 bases in the middle. The CDR3 has 15 amino acids.

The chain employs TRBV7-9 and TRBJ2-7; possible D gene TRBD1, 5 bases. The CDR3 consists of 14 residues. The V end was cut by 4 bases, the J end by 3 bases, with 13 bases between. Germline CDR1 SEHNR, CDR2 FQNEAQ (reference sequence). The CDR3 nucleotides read TGTGCCAGCAGCTCTTGGGGCAGTCACTACGAGCAGTACTTC. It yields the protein CASSSWGSHYEQYF.

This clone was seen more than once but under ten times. CDR3 sequence: CASSEVHRTYGYTF. The CDR3 region has the DNA TGTGCCAGCAGTGAAGTGCACCGTACCTATGGCTACACCTTC. This rearrangement joins TRBV2 to TRBJ1-2; unclear D gene. Germline CDR1 SNHLY, CDR2 FYNNEI. The CDR3 has 14 amino acids. The V and J ends lost 1 base and 4 bases respectively, with 10 bases between them.

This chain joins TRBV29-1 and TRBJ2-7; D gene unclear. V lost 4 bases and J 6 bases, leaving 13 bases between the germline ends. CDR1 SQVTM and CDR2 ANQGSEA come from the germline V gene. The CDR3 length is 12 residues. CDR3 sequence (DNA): TGCAGCGTTGGACACCAGCAAGGCGAGCAGTACTTC. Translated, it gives CSVGHQQGEQYF.

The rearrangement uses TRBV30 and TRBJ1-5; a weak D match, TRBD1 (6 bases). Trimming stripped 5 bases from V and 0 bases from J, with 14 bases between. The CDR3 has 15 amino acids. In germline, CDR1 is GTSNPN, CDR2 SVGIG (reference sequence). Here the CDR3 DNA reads TGTGCCTGGCGCAAGGGACAAAATAGCAATCAGCCCCAGCATTTT. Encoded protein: CAWRKGQNSNQPQHF.

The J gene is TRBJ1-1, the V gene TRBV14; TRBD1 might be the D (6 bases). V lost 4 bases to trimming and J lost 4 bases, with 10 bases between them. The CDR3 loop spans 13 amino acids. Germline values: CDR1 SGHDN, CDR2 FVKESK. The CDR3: CASSRGGSTEAFF. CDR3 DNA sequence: TGTGCCAGCAGCCGAGGGGGTAGCACTGAAGCTTTCTTT.

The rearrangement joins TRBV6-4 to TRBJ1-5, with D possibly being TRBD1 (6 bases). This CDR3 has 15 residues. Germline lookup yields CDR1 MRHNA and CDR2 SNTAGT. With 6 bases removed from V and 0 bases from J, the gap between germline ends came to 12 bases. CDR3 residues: CASRTQGYSNQPQHF. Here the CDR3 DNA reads TGTGCCAGCAGAACACAGGGTTATAGCAATCAGCCCCAGCATTTT.

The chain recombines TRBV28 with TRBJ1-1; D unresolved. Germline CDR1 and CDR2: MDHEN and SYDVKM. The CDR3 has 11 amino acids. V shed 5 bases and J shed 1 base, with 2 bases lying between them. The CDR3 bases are TGTGCCAGCAGTGGGAACACTGAAGCTTTCTTT. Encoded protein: CASSGNTEAFF. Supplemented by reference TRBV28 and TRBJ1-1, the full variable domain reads DVKVTQSSRYLVKRTGEKVFLECVQDMDHENMFWYRQDPGLGLRLIYFSYDVKMKEKGDIPEGYSVSREKKERFSLILESASTNQTSMYLCASSGNTEAFFGQGTRLTVV.

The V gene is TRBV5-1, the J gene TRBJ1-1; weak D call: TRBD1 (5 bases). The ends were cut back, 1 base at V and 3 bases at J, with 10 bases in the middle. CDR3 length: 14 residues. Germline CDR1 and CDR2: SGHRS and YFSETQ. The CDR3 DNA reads TGCGCCAGCAGCTTGATGAGGGGTGACACTGAAGCTTTCTTT. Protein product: CASSLMRGDTEAFF.

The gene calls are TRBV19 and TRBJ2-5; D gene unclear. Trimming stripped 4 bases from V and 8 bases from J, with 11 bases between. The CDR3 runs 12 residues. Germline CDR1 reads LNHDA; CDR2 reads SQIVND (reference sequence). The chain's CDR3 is CASSTPWDTQYF. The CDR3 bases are TGTGCCAGTAGTACTCCCTGGGATACCCAGTACTTC.

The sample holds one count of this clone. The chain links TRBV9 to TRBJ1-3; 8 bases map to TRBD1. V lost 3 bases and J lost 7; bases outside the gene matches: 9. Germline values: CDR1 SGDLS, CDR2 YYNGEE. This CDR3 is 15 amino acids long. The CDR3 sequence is CASSGRTGMWNTIYF. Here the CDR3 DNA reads TGTGCCAGCAGCGGCCGGACAGGGATGTGGAACACCATATATTTT. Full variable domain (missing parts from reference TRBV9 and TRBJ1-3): DSGVTQTPKHLITATGQRVTLRCSPRSGDLSVYWYQQSLDQGLQFLIQYYNGEERAKGNILERFSAQQFPDLHSELNLSSLELGDSALYFCASSGRTGMWNTIYFGEGSWLTVV.

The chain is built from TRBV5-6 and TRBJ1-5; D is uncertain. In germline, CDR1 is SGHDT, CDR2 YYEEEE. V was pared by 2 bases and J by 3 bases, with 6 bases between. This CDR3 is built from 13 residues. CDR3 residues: CASSLGPNQPQHF. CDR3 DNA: TGTGCCAGCAGCTTAGGCCCCAATCAGCCCCAGCATTTT.

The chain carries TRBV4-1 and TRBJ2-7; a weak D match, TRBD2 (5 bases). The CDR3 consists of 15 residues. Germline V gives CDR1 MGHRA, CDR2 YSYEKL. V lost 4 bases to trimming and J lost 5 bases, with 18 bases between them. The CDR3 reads CASSLSLRALNEQYF. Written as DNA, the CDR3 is TGCGCCAGCAGCCTCTCCCTGCGGGCTCTAAACGAGCAGTACTTC.

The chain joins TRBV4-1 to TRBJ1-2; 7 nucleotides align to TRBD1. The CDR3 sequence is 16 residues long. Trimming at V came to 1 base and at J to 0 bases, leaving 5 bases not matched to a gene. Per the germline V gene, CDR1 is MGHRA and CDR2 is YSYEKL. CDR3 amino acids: CASSQGQGGANYGYTF. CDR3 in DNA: TGCGCCAGCAGCCAAGGACAGGGTGGGGCTAACTATGGCTACACCTTC.

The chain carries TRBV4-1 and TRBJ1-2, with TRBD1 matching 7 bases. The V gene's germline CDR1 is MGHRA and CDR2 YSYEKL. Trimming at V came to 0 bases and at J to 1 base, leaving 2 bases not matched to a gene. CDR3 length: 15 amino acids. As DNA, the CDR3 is TGCGCCAGCAGCCAAGAGACAGGGCTTAACTATGGCTACACCTTC. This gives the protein CASSQETGLNYGYTF.